A single sample gave rise to the 15 T cell receptor beta chains below, sequenced in a study of T cell repertoires in cytomegalovirus infection. Using its own MiXCR run on the reads, TCRdb lists one record per CDR3 protein. Of under 200,000 distinct CDR3 sequences in the sample, 7.5% to 10% were seen once. The source material was PBMCs. The receptors stem from a human donor in good health (CMV status not recorded). Some clones in this sample may be carry-over from other donors' samples.

This clonotype has ten or more counts. V is TRBV7-2 and J is TRBJ2-1; D is uncertain. Germline lookup yields CDR1 SGHTA and CDR2 FQGNSA. The CDR3 contains 14 residues. Trimming pared 0 bases from V and 7 bases from J, leaving 10 bases between. The CDR3 region is CASSLALPPNEQFF. Here the CDR3 DNA reads TGTGCCAGCAGCTTAGCTTTACCCCCTAATGAGCAGTTCTTC.

Ten or more counts support this clonotype. A read error may account for a junction end that differs from germline. The J gene is TRBJ2-7, the V gene TRBV7-2, with 9 positions matching TRBD1. The CDR3 sequence is 16 residues long. Germline loops: CDR1 SGHTA, CDR2 FQGNSA. The CDR3 spells CASTLGAGQGSDEQYF. In DNA form, the CDR3 reads TGTGCCAGCACCTTAGGCGCGGGACAGGGATCGGACGAGCAGTACTTC.

This rearrangement joins TRBV30 to TRBJ1-4; D perhaps matches TRBD1 (5 bases). This CDR3 comprises 12 residues. Trimming stripped 4 bases from V and 8 bases from J, with 11 bases between. Germline V lookup: CDR1 GTSNPN, CDR2 SVGIG (reference sequence). CDR3 bases: TGTGCCTGGAACCGGACACCCGAAAAACTGTTTTTT. It encodes CAWNRTPEKLFF.

This clonotype was detected ten times or more. The CDR3 nucleotides are TGTGCCAGCAGTTACTATCCCGGACTTTCCTACAATGAGCAGTTCTTC. Translating it yields CASSYYPGLSYNEQFF. V gene TRBV6-2 or TRBV6-3 combines with J gene TRBJ2-1; perhaps TRBD2 as D (5 bases). Germline CDR1 reads MNHEY; CDR2 reads SVGEGT. This CDR3 region has 16 residues. Trimming removed 1 base from V and 1 base from J, with 11 bases in between.

This clonotype was observed at least ten times. This CDR3 is CASSLVGGYTDTQYF. In DNA form, the CDR3 reads TGTGCCAGCAGCTTAGTCGGGGGTTACACAGATACGCAGTATTTT. The chain has TRBV7-2 and TRBJ2-3; tentative D call: TRBD2 (6 bases). CDR1 is SGHTA and CDR2 is FQGNSA in the germline V gene. CDR3 length: 15 residues. V gave up 1 base and J gave up 2 bases, with 10 bases separating them.

The table lists this clonotype with a few counts. This chain uses TRBV4-3 with TRBJ1-1; D unclear. CDR1 and CDR2 from the germline V gene are LGHNA and YSLEER. V lost 5 bases and J 0 bases, leaving 7 bases between the germline ends. CDR3 length: 13 amino acids. CDR3 in amino acids: CASSVSMNTEAFF. The CDR3 DNA reads as TGCGCCAGCAGCGTGTCCATGAACACTGAAGCTTTCTTT.

The chain recombines TRBV29-1 with TRBJ1-6; 7 nucleotides align to TRBD1. The CDR3 has 13 residues. Germline CDR1 SQVTM, CDR2 ANQGSEA. The trim removed 6 bases at V and 7 bases at J, leaving 6 bases unmatched. The CDR3 DNA reads TGCAGCGTGAAAACAGGGGTGAATTCACCCCTCCACTTT. It yields the protein CSVKTGVNSPLHF. The entire variable domain, with the rest obtained from reference TRBV29-1 and TRBJ1-6, is as follows: SAVISQKPSRDICQRGTSLTIQCQVDSQVTMMFWYRQQPGQSLTLIATANQGSEATYESGFVIDKFPISRPNLTFSTLTVSNMSPEDSSIYLCSVKTGVNSPLHFGNGTRLTVT.

This clonotype was recorded many times. J is TRBJ1-1 and V is TRBV7-2; unclear D gene. Deletions cut 2 bases from V and 0 bases from J, with 13 bases between. There are 16 residues in the CDR3. Germline V CDR1 and CDR2: SGHTA, FQGNSA. The CDR3 coding sequence is TGTGCCAGCAGCTTATCAGTCTACAAAATGAACACTGAAGCTTTCTTT. Translated, it gives CASSLSVYKMNTEAFF.

The table lists this clonotype with a few counts. This chain uses TRBV6-6 with TRBJ2-3; possibly TRBD2 for D (5 bases). CDR1 MNHNY and CDR2 SVGAGI come from the germline V gene (reference sequence). Trimming cost V 7 bases and J 3 bases, with 11 bases left between them. The CDR3 is made up of 13 amino acids. The CDR3 region has the DNA TGTGCCAGCATGACATCGGGGACAGATACGCAGTATTTT. Translation: CASMTSGTDTQYF.

This clonotype has a handful of counts. J is TRBJ2-1 and V is TRBV6-2 or TRBV6-3; no clear D. The CDR3 contains 18 residues. V was pared by 0 bases and J by 6 bases, with 21 bases between. Germline assignment: CDR1 MNHEY and CDR2 SVGEGT. CDR3 in DNA: TGTGCCAGCAGTTACTCGCGTTGGGCAGGAACTACGGGCAATGAGCAGTTCTTC. Protein: CASSYSRWAGTTGNEQFF.

The table lists this clonotype with a few counts. The chain joins TRBV2 to TRBJ1-2; TRBD1 might be the D (5 bases). CDR1 is SNHLY and CDR2 is FYNNEI in the germline V gene. Between the trimmed V and J ends, which lost 7 bases and 4 bases, there was a span of 13 bases. The CDR3 runs to 13 residues. CDR3 sequence reads: CASIQGVSYGYTF. The CDR3 coding sequence is TGTGCCAGCATACAAGGGGTGAGCTATGGCTACACCTTC.

There are many counts of this clonotype. The chain is built from TRBV7-9 and TRBJ1-1, with 8 bases matching TRBD1. The germline CDR1 and CDR2 sequences are SEHNR and FQNEAQ (reference sequence). The CDR3 totals 15 residues. V trimming: 5 bases; J trimming: 3 bases; junction bases outside the gene matches: 8. CDR3 bases: TGTGCCAGCAGCAGACCGACAGGGGATCACACTGAAGCTTTCTTT. It translates to CASSRPTGDHTEAFF.

This clonotype was observed many times. The CDR3 nucleotides are TGTGCCAGCAGCTTTAGCGGGAGGGTTGAGCAGTTCTTC. Amino acids: CASSFSGRVEQFF. The chain recombines TRBV7-3 with TRBJ2-1; 11 bases align to TRBD2. V gave up 3 bases and J gave up 9 bases; unmatched junction bases: 1. Germline CDR1 is SGHTA and CDR2 is FQGTGA. The CDR3 is made up of 13 amino acids.

V usage is TRBV7-3 and J usage is TRBJ2-1; 9 nucleotides agree with TRBD2. V was clipped by 5 bases and J by 0 bases; unmatched bases: 5. The CDR3 covers 16 residues. Germline CDR1 reads SGHTA; CDR2 reads FQGTGA. Here the CDR3 DNA reads TGTGCCAGCAGCCCAAGTAGCGGGAGCTCCTACAATGAGCAGTTCTTC. It yields the protein CASSPSSGSSYNEQFF. Using reference TRBV7-3 and TRBJ2-1 for the parts outside the CDR3, the full variable domain is GAGVSQTPSNKVTEKGKYVELRCDPISGHTALYWYRQSLGQGPEFLIYFQGTGAADDSGLPNDRFFAVRPEGSVSTLKIQRTERGDSAVYLCASSPSSGSSYNEQFFGPGTRLTVL.

The chain combines TRBV28 with TRBJ2-7, with TRBD2 identical over 11 bases. V was clipped by 7 bases and J by 0 bases; unmatched bases: 5. Per germline, CDR1 MDHEN and CDR2 SYDVKM. The CDR3 sequence is 15 residues long. This CDR3 is CASIGTSGVSYEQYF. The CDR3 DNA reads as TGTGCCAGCATCGGGACTAGCGGCGTCTCCTACGAGCAGTACTTC.